Sequencing of this T cell receptor beta chain was carried out in a study of CD8+ T cells in alopecia areata. CDR3 length: 13 amino acids. V lost 4 bases, J lost 7 bases, and 5 bases stayed unmatched. Germline V lookup: CDR1 SGHTA, CDR2 FQGNSA. This clone was observed once. The antigen is not known. Findings of the study overall: Treatment with tofacitinib significantly lowered scalp clonality and reduced expanded CD8+ clones among the top 100.

The sequencing template was cDNA reverse transcribed from extracted RNA. Profiling relied on immunoSEQ multiplex PCR, and the TCRdb table lists in-frame clones only, not all of them. The sample records nearly 110,000 clones, 65% to 85% being singletons. Indicated treatment: oral pan-JAK inhibitor, 5-10 mg twice daily. Researchers gathered lesional scalp punch biopsies and peripheral blood from patients with alopecia areata. Sequenced material: CD8+ T cells sorted from blood, taken at week 24, from a patient treated with tofacitinib. The chain joins TRBV7-2 to TRBJ2-7; 9 positions agree with TRBD2. This TCR was recovered from a human donor with alopecia areata. The DNA of the CDR3 is TGTGCCAGCAGCTACGGACTAGCGAGTGAGCAGTACTTC. Translated, it gives CASSYGLASEQYF.